This TCR beta chain was identified in a study of response to subunit inactivated influenza vaccine. Study results and caveats: Authors suggested each seasonal flu vaccination may recruit only limited numbers of new T cells.

Trimming stripped 6 bases from V and 5 bases from J, with 18 bases between. The CDR3 is made up of 14 amino acids. Germline values: CDR1 SGHRS, CDR2 YFSETQ. In the case of this clonotype: Its target is not known.

TCRdb ran MiXCR on the RT-PCR reads and lists one entry per CDR3 protein. The sample has 450,000 to 600,000 distinct CDR3 sequences; around 8% are singletons. Material: PBMCs from blood, obtained roughly 24 months after vaccination. The clonotype was recovered from a man between 50 and 75 years old who received an inactivated influenza vaccine. The V and J genes are TRBV5-1 and TRBJ2-7; TRBD1 might be the D (5 bases). This CDR3 reads CASTVDTPGDEQYF. The CDR3 DNA reads as TGCGCCAGCACCGTGGACACGCCTGGGGACGAGCAGTACTTC. Combining the CDR3 with reference TRBV5-1 and TRBJ2-7 gives the whole variable domain KAGVTQTPRYLIKTRGQQVTLSCSPISGHRSVSWYQQTPGQGLQFLFEYFSETQRNKGNFPGRFSGRQFSNSRSEMNVSTLELGDSALYLCASTVDTPGDEQYFGPGTRLTVT.